Presented here are 26 T cell receptor beta chains from one specimen sequenced in a study of T cell responses to AZD1222 COVID-19 vaccine. The data were produced by immunoSEQ multiplex PCR, yet TCRdb's version contains in-frame clones alone and is incomplete. The data show tens of thousands of clones, roughly 87% seen once. The sequencing here drew on peripheral blood, taken on day 0 of AZD1222 vaccination. All receptors come from an adult in good health.

The gene calls are TRBV14 and TRBJ2-1, with a tentative D call TRBD2 (6 bases). Trimming removed 4 bases from V and 2 bases from J, with 15 bases in between. Germline V gives CDR1 SGHDN, CDR2 FVKESK. The CDR3 extends over 16 amino acids. The CDR3 DNA sequence: TGTGCCAGCAGCCGCGTAGGGCGGGGCGCCTACAATGAGCAGTTCTTC. It specifies CASSRVGRGAYNEQFF.

The rearrangement links TRBV7-9 to TRBJ1-1; possible D gene TRBD1, 5 bases. The length of the CDR3 is 16 residues. CDR1 is SEHNR and CDR2 is FQNEAQ in the germline V gene (reference sequence). V lost 1 base and J lost 0, with 12 bases in between. Here the CDR3 DNA reads TGTGCCAGCAGCTTAGTTCCGGGGACCATGAACACTGAAGCTTTCTTT. Translation: CASSLVPGTMNTEAFF.

This chain connects TRBV30 to TRBJ2-6; D is undetermined. Germline V lookup: CDR1 GTSNPN, CDR2 SVGIG (reference sequence). The CDR3 has 13 residues. The V end was cut by 6 bases, the J end by 3 bases, with 9 bases between. The CDR3 DNA follows: TGTGCCTGCCCACGTGTTGGGGCCAACGTCCTGACTTTC. This gives the protein CACPRVGANVLTF. The full variable domain, completed using reference TRBV30 and TRBJ2-6, is SQTIHQWPATLVQPVGSPLSLECTVEGTSNPNLYWYRQAAGRGLQLLFYSVGIGQISSEVPQNLSASRPQDRQFILSSKKLLLSDSGFYLCACPRVGANVLTFGAGSRLTVL.

The CDR3 sequence is CASSQEDYQDTQYF. CDR3 nucleotide sequence: TGTGCCAGCAGCCAAGAGGACTACCAAGATACGCAGTATTTT. This chain joins TRBV3-1 (or the pseudogene TRBV3-2) and TRBJ2-3, with a tentative D call TRBD2 (6 bases). The CDR3 is 14 residues long. The V gene's germline CDR1 is LGHDT and CDR2 YNNKEL (reference sequence). The V and J ends lost 0 bases and 5 bases respectively, with 9 bases between them.

V gene TRBV7-6 combines with J gene TRBJ2-2; TRBD2 agrees at 12 bases. The J segment lost 0 bases and the V segment lost 4 bases, leaving 6 bases of the junction unmatched. Germline CDR1 reads SGHVS; CDR2 reads FNYEAQ. This CDR3 spans 18 amino acids. The CDR3 protein is CASSWGTSGFPNTGELFF. CDR3 DNA: TGTGCCAGCAGCTGGGGGACTAGCGGGTTCCCGAACACCGGGGAGCTGTTTTTT.

This sequence joins TRBV6-2 or TRBV6-3 and TRBJ2-3; D assignment may be TRBD1 or TRBD2 (5 bases each). Trimming took off 0 bases at V and 2 bases at J, with 6 bases between the two ends. There are 14 residues in the CDR3. Germline CDR1 reads MNHEY; CDR2 reads SVGEGT. CDR3 coding DNA: TGTGCCAGCAGTTACTCGGGGGTCACAGATACGCAGTATTTT. Its translation is CASSYSGVTDTQYF.

The chain has TRBV5-1 and TRBJ2-5; 11 bases are a match to TRBD2. The length of the CDR3 is 16 residues. J gave up 2 bases and V 0 bases, and 3 bases lay outside the gene matches. CDR1 and CDR2 from the germline V gene are SGHRS and YFSETQ. CDR3 in amino acids: CASSLEASGGQETQYF. DNA for the CDR3: TGCGCCAGCAGCTTGGAGGCTAGCGGGGGGCAAGAGACCCAGTACTTC.

J is TRBJ1-1 and V is TRBV7-6; TRBD1 matches 7 bases. V trimming: 2 bases; J trimming: 3 bases; junction bases outside the gene matches: 18. The germline V gene encodes CDR1 SGHVS and CDR2 FNYEAQ. The length of the CDR3 is 19 residues. The CDR3 is CASSLSPAPGGVRDTEAFF. CDR3 sequence (DNA): TGTGCCAGCAGCTTATCCCCCGCCCCAGGGGGTGTTCGTGACACTGAAGCTTTCTTT.

The chain combines TRBV27 with TRBJ1-2; TRBD1 might be the D (5 bases). Germline loops: CDR1 MNHEY, CDR2 SMNVEV (reference sequence). Trimming stripped 5 bases from V and 0 bases from J, with 19 bases between. There are 17 residues in the CDR3. The CDR3 loop reads CASSPLPGPSPNYGYTF. The CDR3 nucleotides read TGTGCCAGCAGTCCGCTACCGGGACCGTCCCCTAACTATGGCTACACCTTC.

This chain links TRBV12-3 or TRBV12-4 with TRBJ2-1; D ambiguous. The CDR3 is made up of 13 amino acids. V lost 6 bases to trimming and J lost 7 bases, with 13 bases between them. In DNA, the CDR3 is TGTGCCAGCAGCTACTTACAATGGAATGAGCAGTTCTTC. Translating gives CASSYLQWNEQFF.

The gene calls are TRBV10-2 and TRBJ1-1; 7 bases line up with TRBD1. Germline-derived CDR1 and CDR2 are WSHSY and SAAADI. The CDR3 consists of 18 residues. V gave up 7 bases and J gave up 0 bases; unmatched junction bases: 17. The CDR3 sequence is CASIAAGGGGSLNTEAFF. The DNA for the CDR3 is TGCGCCAGCATTGCAGCAGGGGGAGGAGGGTCTTTGAACACTGAAGCTTTCTTT.

This clone was seen a handful of times. The J gene is TRBJ2-3, the V gene TRBV3-1 (or the pseudogene TRBV3-2); D may be TRBD1 or TRBD2 (5 bases each). The V gene lost 5 bases and the J gene lost 10 bases, with 10 bases spanning the gap. Germline lookup yields CDR1 LGHDT and CDR2 YNNKEL (reference sequence). This CDR3 comprises 11 residues. The CDR3 sequence is CASSNRGAQYF. In nucleotides, the CDR3 is TGTGCCAGCAGCAACCGAGGGGCGCAGTATTTT.

The V and J genes are TRBV7-8 and TRBJ1-2; D remains unclear. CDR1 is SGHVS, CDR2 FQNEAQ, per germline. Trimming took 0 bases from V and 3 from J, leaving 8 bases between them. This CDR3 is 14 amino acids long. The CDR3 sequence: CASSLAGLDYGYTF. The CDR3 DNA sequence: TGTGCCAGCAGCTTAGCGGGGTTGGACTATGGCTACACCTTC. Full variable domain (rest looked up from reference TRBV7-8 and TRBJ1-2): GAGVSQSPRYKVAKRGQDVALRCDPISGHVSLFWYQQALGQGPEFLTYFQNEAQLDKSGLPSDRFFAERPEGSVSTLKIQRTQQEDSAVYLCASSLAGLDYGYTFGSGTRLTVV.

This clone was recorded once. The chain carries TRBV2 and TRBJ1-1; D uncertain. Trimming shortened V by 3 bases and J by 1 base, and 6 bases separated the two germline ends. This CDR3 contains 13 residues. The germline V gene has CDR1 SNHLY and CDR2 FYNNEI. The DNA for the CDR3 is TGTGCCAGCAGTGAGCCATCGAACACTGAAGCTTTCTTT. It translates to CASSEPSNTEAFF.

V is TRBV12-3 or TRBV12-4 and J is TRBJ2-4, with D possibly TRBD1 on 5 matching bases. The CDR3 sequence is 13 residues long. V lost 2 bases and J lost 8, with 10 bases in between. The CDR3 reads CASSLQGAHIQYF. CDR3 nucleotides: TGTGCCAGCAGTTTACAGGGCGCCCACATTCAGTACTTC.

Judged by abundance, this clone is medium-sized. The chain joins TRBV12-3 or TRBV12-4 to TRBJ2-2; tentatively, D is TRBD2 (5 bases). The CDR3 contains 12 residues. Between the trimmed V and J ends, which lost 4 bases and 8 bases, there was a span of 8 bases. CDR3 sequence: CASSSTTGELFF. Written as DNA, the CDR3 is TGTGCCAGCAGTTCGACTACTGGGGAGCTGTTTTTT.

This clone has a single count. The J gene is TRBJ1-2, the V gene TRBV27; D gene uncertain. The V end lost 8 bases, the J end lost 0 bases, and 22 bases lay between the germline ends. Germline loops: CDR1 MNHEY, CDR2 SMNVEV (reference sequence). The CDR3 runs to 17 residues. The CDR3 is CASAPVVGRQPNYGYTF. The CDR3 DNA reads as TGTGCCAGCGCCCCGGTAGTTGGCAGACAACCTAACTATGGCTACACCTTC.

Points on this clone: The junction differs from germline at one of its ends, possibly a read error. The chain has TRBV7-7 and TRBJ2-2, with D unclear. Germline CDR1 reads SSHAT; CDR2 reads FNYEAQ (reference sequence). This CDR3 is 15 amino acids long. Here the CDR3 DNA reads TGTGCTAGCAGCCCCCAGCTGGTGTCCACCGGGGAGCTGTTTTTT. Protein: CASSPQLVSTGELFF.

This chain connects TRBV7-6 to TRBJ2-1; no definite D call. This CDR3 has 15 residues. Germline CDR1 reads SGHVS; CDR2 reads FNYEAQ. Trimming cost V 0 bases and J 6 bases, with 12 bases left between them. CDR3 bases: TGTGCCAGCAGCTTAGCGGACGGCCCCTCCAATGAGCAGTTCTTC. Its protein product is CASSLADGPSNEQFF.

The chain employs TRBV6-6 and TRBJ1-4; possible D gene TRBD1, 6 bases. Germline CDR1 is MNHNY and CDR2 is SVGAGI (reference sequence). Trimming cost V 6 bases and J 8 bases, with 10 bases left between them. The CDR3 extends over 12 amino acids. CDR3 sequence (DNA): TGTGCCAGCAGACAGGGTGAAGAAAAACTGTTTTTT. It translates to CASRQGEEKLFF.

The genes are TRBV7-4 and TRBJ2-1; possibly TRBD2 for D (6 bases). Germline CDR1 SGHVT, CDR2 SQSDAQ. The CDR3 is made up of 21 amino acids. V dropped 5 bases and J dropped 10 bases, with 39 bases sitting between them. The CDR3 nucleotides are TGTGCCAGCAGCCCCCACAAGGGCGGGACTGGTCCATGGAATCGATTTGCAGAGCAGTTCTTC. The encoded protein is CASSPHKGGTGPWNRFAEQFF.

The chain combines TRBV6-4 with TRBJ1-1; D gene ambiguous. Germline CDR1 and CDR2: MRHNA and SNTAGT. The CDR3 consists of 13 residues. The V end lost 4 bases, the J end lost 2 bases, and 8 bases lay between the germline ends. CDR3 protein: CASSAGSNTEAFF. CDR3 nucleotide sequence: TGTGCCAGCAGTGCCGGGTCCAACACTGAAGCTTTCTTT.

The sample holds one count of this clone. This chain links TRBV7-2 with TRBJ1-5; D uncertain. With 3 bases removed from V and 8 bases from J, the gap between germline ends came to 17 bases. This CDR3 has 15 amino acids. From germline, CDR1 is SGHTA and CDR2 FQGNSA. The CDR3 loop is CASSLRLGVREPQHF. DNA for the CDR3: TGTGCCAGCAGCTTGAGGCTTGGGGTCCGAGAGCCCCAGCATTTT.

The chain carries TRBV15 and TRBJ1-6, with unresolved D. V was trimmed by 5 bases and J by 10 bases, leaving 9 bases between them. CDR1 is LNHNV and CDR2 is YYDKDF in the germline V gene (reference sequence). This CDR3 contains 12 residues. The DNA for the CDR3 is TGTGCCACCAGCGGAGTATCATCACCCCTCCACTTT. Protein sequence: CATSGVSSPLHF. Full variable domain (remainder filled in from reference TRBV15 and TRBJ1-6): DAMVIQNPRYQVTQFGKPVTLSCSQTLNHNVMYWYQQKSSQAPKLLFHYYDKDFNNEADTPDNFQSRRPNTSFCFLDIRSPGLGDTAMYLCATSGVSSPLHFGNGTRLTVT.

This clone was counted only a few times. This rearrangement joins TRBV28 to TRBJ1-2; 9 bases are shared with TRBD1. Unmatched junction bases numbered 5, after V lost 3 bases and J lost 6 bases. The germline V gene encodes CDR1 MDHEN and CDR2 SYDVKM. CDR3 size: 14 residues. The CDR3 region is CASSFGQGSHGYTF. The CDR3, as DNA: TGTGCCAGCAGTTTTGGACAGGGGTCCCATGGCTACACCTTC.

The genes are TRBV6-2 or TRBV6-3 and TRBJ2-2, with 10 bases fitting TRBD1. V lost 2 bases and J lost 9; bases outside the gene matches: 0. Germline V gene data show CDR1 as MNHEY and CDR2 as SVGEGT. There are 13 residues in the CDR3. CDR3 protein: CASSYDRGRELFF. DNA of the CDR3: TGTGCCAGCAGTTACGACAGGGGGCGGGAGCTGTTTTTT.